This T cell receptor beta chain appears in the sequencing data of a study of blood T cells in healthy people across ages. Whole-study findings and limits: Relative to aged donors, long-lived donors carried more naive CD4+ cells and displayed higher diversity.

Regarding this clonotype: Its antigen is still unknown.

Trimming removed 2 bases at V and 7 bases at J, with 9 bases between. This CDR3 comprises 12 residues. Primers used in a second PCR of roughly 6 to 11 cycles were a sample-barcoded 5' primer and a J-beta primer mix. TCRdb re-called the 5' RACE reads with MiXCR, one entry per CDR3 protein. The table lists about 1,800,000 distinct CDR3 sequences, 28% of them singletons, with roughly 8% in the top ten. The chain has TRBV12-3 or TRBV12-4 and TRBJ2-7; possibly TRBD1 for D (5 bases). This clonotype was sampled from a woman younger than 45 in good health. Sequencing was done on a sample of blood. CDR3 loop: CASSLWGQEQYF. The DNA for the CDR3 is TGTGCCAGCAGTTTATGGGGCCAGGAGCAGTACTTC.